This T cell receptor beta chain was recorded in a study of regulatory T cells in long-lasting Graves disease. Study context: For a period under 3 months, newly diagnosed Graves' patients had taken antithyroid drugs.

Time point defined: newly diagnosed GD, antithyroid drugs for less than 3 months. Construction of the TCR library relied on RNA isolated from PBMCs. According to the study, TCR beta libraries were built with iRepertoire HTBI primers and CDR3-region Arm-PCR. TCRdb fed the multiplex PCR reads into MiXCR, producing one record per CDR3 protein. The profile shows 580,000 or so distinct CDR3 sequences, around 15% of them singletons. The CDR3 runs 15 residues. Germline V gene lookup returns CDR1 MNHEY and CDR2 SVGAGI. Trimming took 0 bases from V and 3 from J, leaving 11 bases between them. Comment on this clonotype: Without the conserved terminal phenylalanine or tryptophan, this CDR3 likely stems from a read error.

These data were also reused for a study on T cells in Graves' hyperthyroidism and ophthalmopathy. That source reports: The HTBI set primed first-round TCR CDR3 RT-PCR.

This chain connects TRBV6-5 to TRBJ1-2; D is possibly TRBD1 (6 bases). This TCR was recovered from a young man with Graves disease. The starting material was peripheral blood mononuclear cells (PBMCs), obtained at new diagnosis, from a patient treated with antithyroid drugs. The CDR3 spells CASSYSLQGHYGYTL. The CDR3 nucleotides are TGTGCCAGCAGTTACTCGCTGCAGGGGCACTATGGCTACACCCTC.